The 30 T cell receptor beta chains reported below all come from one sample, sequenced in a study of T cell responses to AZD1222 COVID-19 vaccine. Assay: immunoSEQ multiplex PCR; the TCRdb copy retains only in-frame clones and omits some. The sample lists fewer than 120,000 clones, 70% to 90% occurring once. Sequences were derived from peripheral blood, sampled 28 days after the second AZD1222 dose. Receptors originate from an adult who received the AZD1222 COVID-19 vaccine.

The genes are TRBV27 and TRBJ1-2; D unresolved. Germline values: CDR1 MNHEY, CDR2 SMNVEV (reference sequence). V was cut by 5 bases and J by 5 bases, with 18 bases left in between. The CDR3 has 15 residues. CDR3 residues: CASSPRTAKPYGYTF. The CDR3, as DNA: TGTGCCAGCAGTCCAAGGACGGCTAAGCCATATGGCTACACCTTC.

The CDR3 protein is CASSIVGRAAGELFF. Here the CDR3 DNA reads TGTGCCAGTAGTATAGTGGGCAGGGCGGCGGGGGAGCTGTTTTTT. The chain uses TRBV19 and TRBJ2-2, with D possibly TRBD1 on 5 matching bases. Between the trimmed V and J ends, which lost 1 base and 8 bases, there was a span of 14 bases. The CDR3 loop spans 15 amino acids. Germline loops: CDR1 LNHDA, CDR2 SQIVND (reference sequence).

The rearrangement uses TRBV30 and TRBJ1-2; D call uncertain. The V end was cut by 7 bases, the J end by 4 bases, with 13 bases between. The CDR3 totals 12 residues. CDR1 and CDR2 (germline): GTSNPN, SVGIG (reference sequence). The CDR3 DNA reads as TGTGCCTCGAACGCCTTATCCTATGGCTACACCTTC. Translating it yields CASNALSYGYTF.

CDR3 DNA: TGTGCCAGCAGCTTAGGCATTACTAGCGGGGGCGGTAGCTCCTACAATGAGCAGTTCTTC. The encoded protein is CASSLGITSGGGSSYNEQFF. This rearrangement joins TRBV7-8 to TRBJ2-1; 11 bases are shared with TRBD2. J lost 0 bases, V lost 1 base, and 11 bases had no gene match. Germline loops: CDR1 SGHVS, CDR2 FQNEAQ. The CDR3 runs 20 residues. Together with reference TRBV7-8 and TRBJ2-1, the CDR3 gives the full variable domain: GAGVSQSPRYKVAKRGQDVALRCDPISGHVSLFWYQQALGQGPEFLTYFQNEAQLDKSGLPSDRFFAERPEGSVSTLKIQRTQQEDSAVYLCASSLGITSGGGSSYNEQFFGPGTRLTVL.

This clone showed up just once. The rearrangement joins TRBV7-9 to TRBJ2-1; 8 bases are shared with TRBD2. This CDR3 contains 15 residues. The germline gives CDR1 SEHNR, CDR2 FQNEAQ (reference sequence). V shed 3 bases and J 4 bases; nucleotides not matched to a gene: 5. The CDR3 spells CASSLGASGYNEQFF. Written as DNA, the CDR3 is TGTGCCAGCAGCTTGGGTGCTAGCGGGTACAATGAGCAGTTCTTC. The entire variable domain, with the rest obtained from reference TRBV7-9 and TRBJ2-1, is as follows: DTGVSQNPRHKITKRGQNVTFRCDPISEHNRLYWYRQTLGQGPEFLTYFQNEAQLEKSRLLSDRFSAERPKGSFSTLEIQRTEQGDSAMYLCASSLGASGYNEQFFGPGTRLTVL.

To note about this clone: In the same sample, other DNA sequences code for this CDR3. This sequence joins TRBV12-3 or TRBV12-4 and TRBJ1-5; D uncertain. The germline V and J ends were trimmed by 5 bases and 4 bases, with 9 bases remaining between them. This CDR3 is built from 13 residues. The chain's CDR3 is CASSPDSNQPQHF. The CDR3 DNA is TGTGCCAGCAGTCCGGACTCAAATCAGCCCCAGCATTTT.

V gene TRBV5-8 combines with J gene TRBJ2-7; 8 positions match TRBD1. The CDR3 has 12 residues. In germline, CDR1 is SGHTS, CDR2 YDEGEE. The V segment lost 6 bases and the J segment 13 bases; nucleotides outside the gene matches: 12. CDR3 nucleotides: TGTGCCAGCACCCGGGGACAGGCCAACCAATACTTC. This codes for CASTRGQANQYF.

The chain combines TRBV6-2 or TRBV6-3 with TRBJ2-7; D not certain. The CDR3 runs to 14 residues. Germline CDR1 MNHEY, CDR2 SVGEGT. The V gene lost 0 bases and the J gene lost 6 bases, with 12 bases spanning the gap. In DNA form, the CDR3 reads TGTGCCAGCAGTTACTCGAGTTTAGGCCTCGAGCAGTACTTC. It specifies CASSYSSLGLEQYF.

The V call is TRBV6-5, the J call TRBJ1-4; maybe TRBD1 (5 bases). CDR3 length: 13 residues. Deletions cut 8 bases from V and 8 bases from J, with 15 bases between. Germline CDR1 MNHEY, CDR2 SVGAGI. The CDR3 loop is CASEEEGKEKLFF. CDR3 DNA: TGTGCCAGCGAAGAGGAGGGGAAAGAAAAACTGTTTTTT.

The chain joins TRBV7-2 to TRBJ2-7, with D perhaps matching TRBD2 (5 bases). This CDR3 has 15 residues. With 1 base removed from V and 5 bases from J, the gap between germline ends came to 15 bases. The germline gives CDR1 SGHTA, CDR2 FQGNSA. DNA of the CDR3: TGTGCCAGCAGCTTAGGAGGTTCGAACGGGAACGAGCAGTACTTC. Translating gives CASSLGGSNGNEQYF.

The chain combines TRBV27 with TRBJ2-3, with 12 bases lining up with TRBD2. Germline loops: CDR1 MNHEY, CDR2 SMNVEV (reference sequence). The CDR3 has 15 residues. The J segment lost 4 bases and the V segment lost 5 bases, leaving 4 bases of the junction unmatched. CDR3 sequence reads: CASSPLAGGPDTQYF. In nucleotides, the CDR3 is TGTGCCAGCAGTCCCCTAGCGGGGGGGCCAGATACGCAGTATTTT.

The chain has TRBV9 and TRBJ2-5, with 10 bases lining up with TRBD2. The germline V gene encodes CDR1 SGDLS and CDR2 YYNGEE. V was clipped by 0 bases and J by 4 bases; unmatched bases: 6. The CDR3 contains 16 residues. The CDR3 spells CASSVGVAGGLETQYF. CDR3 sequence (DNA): TGTGCCAGCAGCGTAGGGGTAGCGGGGGGCCTAGAGACCCAGTACTTC.

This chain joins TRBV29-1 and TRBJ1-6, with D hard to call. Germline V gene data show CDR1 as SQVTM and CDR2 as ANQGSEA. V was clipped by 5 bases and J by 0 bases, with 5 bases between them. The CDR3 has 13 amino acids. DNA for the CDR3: TGCAGCGTTCAGAGCTCCTATAATTCACCCCTCCACTTT. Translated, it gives CSVQSSYNSPLHF.

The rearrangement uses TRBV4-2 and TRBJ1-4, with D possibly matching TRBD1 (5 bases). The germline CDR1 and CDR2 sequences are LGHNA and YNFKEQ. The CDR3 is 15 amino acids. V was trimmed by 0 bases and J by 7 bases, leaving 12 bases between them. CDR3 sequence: CASSQEEGQGEKLFF. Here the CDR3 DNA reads TGTGCCAGCAGCCAAGAAGAGGGGCAGGGTGAAAAACTGTTTTTT.

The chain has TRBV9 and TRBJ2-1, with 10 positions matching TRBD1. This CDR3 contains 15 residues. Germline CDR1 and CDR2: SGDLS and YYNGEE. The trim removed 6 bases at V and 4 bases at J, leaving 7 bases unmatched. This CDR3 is CASTLGGQGYNEQFF. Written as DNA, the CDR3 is TGTGCCAGCACCCTTGGGGGACAGGGGTACAATGAGCAGTTCTTC. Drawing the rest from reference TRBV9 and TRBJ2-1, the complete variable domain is DSGVTQTPKHLITATGQRVTLRCSPRSGDLSVYWYQQSLDQGLQFLIQYYNGEERAKGNILERFSAQQFPDLHSELNLSSLELGDSALYFCASTLGGQGYNEQFFGPGTRLTVL.

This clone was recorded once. CDR3 loop: CASSFLTGGETQYF. Here the CDR3 DNA reads TGTGCCAGCAGCTTCCTTACAGGGGGAGAGACCCAGTACTTC. The chain joins TRBV7-2 to TRBJ2-5, with 8 positions matching TRBD1. After removal of 3 bases from V and 4 bases from J, the junction contained 4 bases not matched to a gene. CDR1 is SGHTA, CDR2 FQGNSA, per germline. CDR3 length: 14 residues.

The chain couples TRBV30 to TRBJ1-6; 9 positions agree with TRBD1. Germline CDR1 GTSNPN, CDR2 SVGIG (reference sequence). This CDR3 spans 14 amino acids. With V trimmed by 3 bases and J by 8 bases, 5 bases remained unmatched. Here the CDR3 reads CAWSATGGYSPLHF. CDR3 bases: TGTGCCTGGAGCGCGACAGGGGGGTATTCACCCCTCCACTTT.

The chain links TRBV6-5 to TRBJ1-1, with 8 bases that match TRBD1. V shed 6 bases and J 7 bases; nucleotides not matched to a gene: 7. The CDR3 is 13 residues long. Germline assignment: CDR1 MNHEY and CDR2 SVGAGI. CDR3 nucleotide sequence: TGTGCCAGCAGGAGACAGGGGAGTCTTGAAGCTTTCTTT. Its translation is CASRRQGSLEAFF.

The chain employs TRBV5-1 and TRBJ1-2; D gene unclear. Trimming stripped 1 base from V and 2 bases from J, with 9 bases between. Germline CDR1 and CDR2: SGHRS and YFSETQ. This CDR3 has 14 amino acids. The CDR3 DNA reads TGCGCCAGCAGCTTGTCCCCCCGGAACTATGGCTACACCTTC. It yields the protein CASSLSPRNYGYTF.

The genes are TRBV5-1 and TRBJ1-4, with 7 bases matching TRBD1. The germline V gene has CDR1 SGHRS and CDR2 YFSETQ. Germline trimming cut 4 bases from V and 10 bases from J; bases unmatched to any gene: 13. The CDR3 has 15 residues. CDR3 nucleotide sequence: TGCGCCAGCAGCACATTCTCCGGGACAGAGGGAAAACTGTTTTTT. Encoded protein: CASSTFSGTEGKLFF.

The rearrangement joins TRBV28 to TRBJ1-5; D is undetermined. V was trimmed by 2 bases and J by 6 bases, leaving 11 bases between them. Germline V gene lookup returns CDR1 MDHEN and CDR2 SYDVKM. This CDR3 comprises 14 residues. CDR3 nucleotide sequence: TGTGCCAGCAGTTTACCTCAGATATCTCAGCCCCAGCATTTT. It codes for CASSLPQISQPQHF. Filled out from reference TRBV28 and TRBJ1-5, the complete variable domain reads DVKVTQSSRYLVKRTGEKVFLECVQDMDHENMFWYRQDPGLGLRLIYFSYDVKMKEKGDIPEGYSVSREKKERFSLILESASTNQTSMYLCASSLPQISQPQHFGDGTRLSIL.

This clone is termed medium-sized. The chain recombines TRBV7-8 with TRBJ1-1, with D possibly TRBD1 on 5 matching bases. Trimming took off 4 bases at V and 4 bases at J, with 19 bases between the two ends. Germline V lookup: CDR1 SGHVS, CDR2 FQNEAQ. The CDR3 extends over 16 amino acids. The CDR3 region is CASSSPSGGKGTEAFF. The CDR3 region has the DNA TGTGCCAGCAGCTCCCCCTCGGGGGGGAAGGGCACTGAAGCTTTCTTT.

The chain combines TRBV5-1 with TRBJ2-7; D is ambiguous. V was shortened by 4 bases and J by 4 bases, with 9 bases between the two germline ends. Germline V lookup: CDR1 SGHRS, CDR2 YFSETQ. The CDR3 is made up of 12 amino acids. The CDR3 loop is CASSRNQYEQYF. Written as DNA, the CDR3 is TGCGCCAGCAGCCGGAACCAGTACGAGCAGTACTTC.

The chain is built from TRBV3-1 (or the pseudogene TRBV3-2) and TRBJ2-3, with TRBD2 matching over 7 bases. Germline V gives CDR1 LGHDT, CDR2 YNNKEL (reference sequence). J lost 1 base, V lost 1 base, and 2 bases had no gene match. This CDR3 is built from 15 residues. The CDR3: CASSQGAGGTDTQYF. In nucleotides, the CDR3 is TGTGCCAGCAGCCAAGGGGCGGGGGGCACAGATACGCAGTATTTT.

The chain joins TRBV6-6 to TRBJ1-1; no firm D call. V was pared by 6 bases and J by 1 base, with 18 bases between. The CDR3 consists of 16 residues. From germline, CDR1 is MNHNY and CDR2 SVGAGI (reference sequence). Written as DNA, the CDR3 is TGTGCCAGCAGCCCCCGGTACCTTCGAGAGAACACTGAAGCTTTCTTT. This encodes CASSPRYLRENTEAFF.

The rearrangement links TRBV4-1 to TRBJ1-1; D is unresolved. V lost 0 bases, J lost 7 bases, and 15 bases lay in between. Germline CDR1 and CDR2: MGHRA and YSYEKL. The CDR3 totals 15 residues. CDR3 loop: CASSQEEFEKSEAFF. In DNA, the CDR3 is TGCGCCAGCAGCCAAGAAGAGTTCGAGAAAAGTGAAGCTTTCTTT.

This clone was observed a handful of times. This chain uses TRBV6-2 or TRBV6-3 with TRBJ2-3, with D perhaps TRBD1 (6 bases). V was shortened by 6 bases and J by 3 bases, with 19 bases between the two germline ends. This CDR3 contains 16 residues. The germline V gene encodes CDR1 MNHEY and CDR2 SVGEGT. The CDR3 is CASSYLGGQTTDTQYF. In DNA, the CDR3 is TGTGCCAGCAGCTATTTAGGGGGACAAACAACAGATACGCAGTATTTT.

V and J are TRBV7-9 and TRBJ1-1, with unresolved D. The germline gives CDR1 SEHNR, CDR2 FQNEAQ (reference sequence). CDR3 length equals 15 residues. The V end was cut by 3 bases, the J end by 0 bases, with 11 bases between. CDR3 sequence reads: CASSFRLVVNTEAFF. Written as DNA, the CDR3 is TGTGCCAGCAGCTTCCGCCTTGTCGTGAACACTGAAGCTTTCTTT.

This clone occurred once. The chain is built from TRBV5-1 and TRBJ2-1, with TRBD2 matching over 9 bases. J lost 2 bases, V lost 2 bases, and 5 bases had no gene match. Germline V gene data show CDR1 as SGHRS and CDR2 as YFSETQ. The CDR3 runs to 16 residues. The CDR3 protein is CASSFRLAAPYNEQFF. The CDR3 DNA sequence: TGCGCCAGCAGCTTTCGACTAGCGGCCCCCTACAATGAGCAGTTCTTC.

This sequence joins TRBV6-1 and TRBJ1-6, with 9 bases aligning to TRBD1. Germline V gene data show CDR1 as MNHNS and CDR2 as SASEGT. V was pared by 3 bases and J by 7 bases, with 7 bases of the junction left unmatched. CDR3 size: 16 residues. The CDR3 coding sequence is TGTGCCAGCAGTGAGCCACCGGGACAGGGAAATTCACCCCTCCACTTT. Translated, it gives CASSEPPGQGNSPLHF.